This T cell receptor beta chain comes out of a study of blood T cell repertoires in COVID-19 (dated by TCRdb to 2020 to 2022). Background for the entire study: Samples from collaborators originated in the United States, Italy and Spain and spanned both the acute and convalescent phases of COVID-19. Samples came from the ongoing ImmuneRACE study (first 160 participants) plus 1,254 subjects from 6 global collaborators. HLA class I and class II types, where available, came from metadata supplied by the sample provider rather than from assay-based typing. The prospective study material was composed of cDNA or gDNA derived from T cells, B-cell-depleted T cells, or PBMCs. Deeply sampled blood TCRbeta repertoires from subjects exposed to, actively infected with, or recovered from COVID-19 were included in the dataset. The repertoires were released in a freely available public database meant as a resource for research on the immune response to SARS-CoV-2. A de-identified subject ID, COVID-19 status, age in years and sex were almost always included in the sample metadata.

TCRbeta CDR3 regions were amplified from genomic DNA using the immunoSEQ Assay, a bias-controlled multiplex PCR. The study's own analysis went as follows. The number of nucleated cells in each sample was estimated by amplification of reference gene primers within the assay. To quantify the absolute abundance of each unique TCRbeta CDR3 rearrangement, sequence reads were collapsed and filtered. For each sample, productive Simpson clonality was calculated as the square root of Simpson's diversity index over productive rearrangements. TCRdb took over this immuneACCESS table, retaining in-frame rearrangements with V and J assigned. Such tables are incomplete; in checked studies, under half of the missing clones stem from an unresolved V gene, and the remainder is unexplained. V and J calls and clone size are those listed in that table; D and trimming were worked out from the DNA. This sample gives 93,000 or so clones in total; just over 85% of them show up just once. The ten most abundant clones make up around 3.5% of the sample.

The collaborating institutions used their own protocols to collect whole blood in K2EDTA tubes. For TCRbeta analysis, collaborators shipped samples in one of three forms: frozen whole blood, isolated PBMCs, or DNA extracted from either of those sample types. With respect to this clone: Its antigen is unknown. Base-call qualities are not available, and no considerably larger clone is one nucleotide away.

The CDR3, cysteine through phenylalanine, is 14 amino acids long. The entry retains the CDR3 DNA only, 42 bases that are in frame from base 1. The germline V gene provides CDR1 MDHEN and CDR2 SYDVKM. V is cut by 2 bases and J by 5 bases, and the space between the germline ends is 10 bases. Paper-wide results and their limitations: How much clinical and demographic metadata was included differed by source and by participant, and the metadata was provided uncurated.

This clonotype was sampled from a human donor in a cohort sampled during active COVID-19. The sequenced sample was peripheral blood. Rearrangement joined TRBV28 to TRBJ2-1; no confident D gene assignment can be made. The CDR3 protein sequence reads: CASSLTVSNNEQFF. The DNA reads TGTGCCAGCAGTTTAACGGTGTCAAACAATGAGCAGTTCTTC.